Listed here is a single T cell receptor (beta chain). TCRdb reanalyzed the 5' RACE reads, giving one entry per CDR3 protein sequence and no DNA. The sample table sets out under 200,000 distinct CDR3 sequences. The data were taken from a study of monozygotic twins with inflammatory bowel disease. Germline V CDR1 and CDR2: MDHEN, SYDVKM. The CDR3 has 14 residues. Material: blood. This TCR derives from a human donor with ulcerative colitis or Crohn's disease, or a healthy co-twin of an affected twin (not recorded which). The V and J genes are TRBV28 and TRBJ1-1. The chain's CDR3 is CASKESQRYTEAFF.